Included here is one T cell receptor beta chain sequence, with context. The data derive from a study of OX40 agonist ivuxolimab in advanced cancers. The repertoire was sequenced with immunoSEQ multiplex PCR; TCRdb's copy has only in-frame clones and lacks some. The repertoire has roughly 70,000 clones, less than 90% of them found once; the top ten carry roughly 0.66%. The V segment lost 4 bases and the J segment 4 bases; nucleotides outside the gene matches: 4. Per the germline V gene, CDR1 is SGHDT and CDR2 is YYEEEE. CDR3 size: 14 residues. The sample in question was CD4+ or CD8+ T cells sorted from blood, obtained in a trial of the OX40 agonist ivuxolimab. The receptor comes from an adult with an advanced solid tumor such as melanoma, head and neck, liver or kidney cancer. The chain has TRBV5-6 and TRBJ2-3; TRBD2 agrees at 9 bases. The CDR3 reads CASSPGLASDTQYF. In DNA form, the CDR3 reads TGTGCCAGCAGCCCCGGACTAGCGTCAGATACGCAGTATTTT.